This TCR beta chain was sequenced during a study of T cells in localized non-small cell lung cancer. Study results and limitations: The appearance of a median approximately 61 of the top 100 tumor clones was seen in adjacent lung. Sequencing was restricted to one tumor region; therefore, heterogeneity remains possible. Uninvolved nearby lung showed the greatest T cell clonality, exceeding that found in tumor.

The CDR3 length is 15 residues. V shed 3 bases and J shed 0 bases, with 12 bases lying between them. Germline values: CDR1 GTSNPN, CDR2 SVGIG (reference sequence). Details on this clone: Its target is not known.

Profiled with immunoSEQ multiplex PCR; TCRdb holds only in-frame clones, not every one. The profile covers approximately 60,000 clones, with about 90% appearing a single time and almost 2% taken by the ten largest. The source of this sequence is a woman aged 35-70 years with stage I lung adenocarcinoma. The chain recombines TRBV30 with TRBJ1-3; unclear D gene. Sequences were derived from peripheral blood, sampled before any cancer treatment. As DNA, the CDR3 is TGTGCCTGGAGCCAACCGGGCCGCTCTGGAAACACCATATATTTT. This gives the protein CAWSQPGRSGNTIYF. The full variable domain, rest sourced from reference TRBV30 and TRBJ1-3, is SQTIHQWPATLVQPVGSPLSLECTVEGTSNPNLYWYRQAAGRGLQLLFYSVGIGQISSEVPQNLSASRPQDRQFILSSKKLLLSDSGFYLCAWSQPGRSGNTIYFGEGSWLTVV.